These 12 T cell receptor beta chains originate from one sample sequenced in a study of monozygotic twins with inflammatory bowel disease. TCRdb reprocessed the 5' RACE reads, keeping one entry per CDR3 protein, no DNA. Here the sample table reports 150,000 to 200,000 distinct CDR3 sequences. Input material: blood. The receptor source for this set is a human donor with ulcerative colitis or Crohn's disease, or a healthy co-twin of an affected twin (not recorded which).

V usage is TRBV27 and J usage is TRBJ2-1; absent DNA, TCRdb's TRBD2 call cannot be checked. Germline V CDR1 and CDR2: MNHEY, SMNVEV (reference sequence). This CDR3 region has 11 residues. CDR3 sequence: CASRLGGQQFF.

The chain uses TRBV20-1 and TRBJ2-7; the D call from TCRdb, TRBD2, cannot be confirmed without DNA. CDR1 is DFQATT, CDR2 SNEGSKA, per germline (reference sequence). This CDR3 spans 15 amino acids. This CDR3 reads CSARDTSGSRYEQYF.

This chain uses TRBV7-9 with TRBJ1-5. Germline V gene data show CDR1 as SEHNR and CDR2 as FQNEAQ (reference sequence). This CDR3 spans 14 amino acids. Here the CDR3 reads CASSLLYSNQPQHF. The complete variable domain, with remaining parts taken from reference TRBV7-9 and TRBJ1-5, reads DTGVSQNPRHKITKRGQNVTFRCDPISEHNRLYWYRQTLGQGPEFLTYFQNEAQLEKSRLLSDRFSAERPKGSFSTLEIQRTEQGDSAMYLCASSLLYSNQPQHFGDGTRLSIL.

The genes are TRBV29-1 and TRBJ2-7; TCRdb returns TRBD1, unconfirmable since there is no DNA. The CDR3 runs 14 residues. CDR1 is SQVTM, CDR2 ANQGSEA, per germline. CDR3 sequence reads: CSVVNRGLTYEQYF.

The chain carries TRBV10-3 and TRBJ2-7; TCRdb calls TRBD2, which cannot be checked without DNA. There are 13 residues in the CDR3. Germline V lookup: CDR1 ENHRY, CDR2 SYGVKD. The CDR3 region is CAINSGRADEQYF.

The chain carries TRBV7-2 and TRBJ2-7; TCRdb lists TRBD1, though no DNA is available to test this call. The CDR3 runs 14 residues. CDR1 and CDR2 from the germline V gene are SGHTA and FQGNSA. The CDR3: CASSLEGWGYEQYF. The full variable domain, rest sourced from reference TRBV7-2 and TRBJ2-7, is GAGVSQSPSNKVTEKGKDVELRCDPISGHTALYWYRQSLGQGLEFLIYFQGNSAPDKSGLPSDRFSAERTGGSVSTLTIQRTQQEDSAVYLCASSLEGWGYEQYFGPGTRLTVT.

CDR3 region: CSVEGLAYGYTF. The chain couples TRBV29-1 to TRBJ1-2. The CDR3 length is 12 residues. The germline CDR1 and CDR2 sequences are SQVTM and ANQGSEA.

The gene calls are TRBV20-1 and TRBJ1-5; TCRdb gives TRBD1 as the D gene, but with no DNA this cannot be confirmed. The CDR3 loop spans 14 amino acids. Germline V lookup: CDR1 DFQATT, CDR2 SNEGSKA (reference sequence). CDR3 amino acids: CSASRDRKGQPQHF.

The chain links TRBV21-1 to TRBJ2-5; TCRdb outputs TRBD1, but without DNA this stays unchecked. TRBV21-1 is recorded as a pseudogene. This CDR3 has 14 residues. The CDR3 reads CASSKWRGVETQYF.

V and J are TRBV3-1 and TRBJ2-7. Germline-derived CDR1 and CDR2 are LGHDT and YNNKEL (reference sequence). The CDR3 has 17 residues. CDR3 residues: CASSQAPSGGTAYEQYF.

This rearrangement joins TRBV20-1 to TRBJ2-1; TCRdb outputs TRBD1, but without DNA this stays unchecked. CDR3 length: 14 residues. CDR1 is DFQATT and CDR2 is SNEGSKA in the germline V gene (reference sequence). Here the CDR3 reads CSARDQRGNNEQFF.

V usage is TRBV6-1 and J usage is TRBJ2-3; TCRdb's D call, TRBD2, is unchecked because there is no DNA. The germline gives CDR1 MNHNS, CDR2 SASEGT. The CDR3 runs 18 residues. CDR3 region: CASQNRQTSGRQGGTQYF.